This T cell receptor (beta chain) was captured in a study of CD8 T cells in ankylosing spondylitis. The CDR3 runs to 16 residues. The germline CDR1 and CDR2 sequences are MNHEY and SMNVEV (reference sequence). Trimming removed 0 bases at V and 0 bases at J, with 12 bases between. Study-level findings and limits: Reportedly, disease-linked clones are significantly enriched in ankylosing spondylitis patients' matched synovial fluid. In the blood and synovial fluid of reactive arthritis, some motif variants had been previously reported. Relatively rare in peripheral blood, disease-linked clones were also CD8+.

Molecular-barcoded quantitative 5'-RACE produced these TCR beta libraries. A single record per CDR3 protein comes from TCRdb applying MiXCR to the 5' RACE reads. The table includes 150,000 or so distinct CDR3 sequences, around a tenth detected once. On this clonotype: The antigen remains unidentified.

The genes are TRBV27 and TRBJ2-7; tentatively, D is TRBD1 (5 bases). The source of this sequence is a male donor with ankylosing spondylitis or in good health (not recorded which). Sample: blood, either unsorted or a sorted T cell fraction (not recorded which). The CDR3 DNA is TGTGCCAGCAGTTTATCGGCCAGGGCTCGCTCCTACGAGCAGTACTTC. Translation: CASSLSARARSYEQYF.